A single sample is the source of the 5 T cell receptor beta chains below, sequenced in a study of regulatory T cells in long-lasting Graves disease. Specified time point: newly diagnosed GD, antithyroid drugs for less than 3 months. With RNA extracted from PBMCs as input, the TCR library was made. Researchers made TCR beta libraries by using iRepertoire HTBI primers and running Arm-PCR on CDR3 regions. TCRdb reprocessed the multiplex PCR reads via MiXCR and lists one record per CDR3 protein. The sample contains more than 300,000 distinct CDR3 sequences, 10% to 15% of which appear only once. The same data also contributed to another study, on T cells in Graves' hyperthyroidism and ophthalmopathy.

The input for sequencing was peripheral blood mononuclear cells (PBMCs), taken at new diagnosis, from a patient treated with antithyroid drugs. Receptors originate from a young woman with Graves disease.

This clonotype came up many times. This chain joins TRBV18 and TRBJ2-3, with a weak D call TRBD1 (6 bases). The V gene's germline CDR1 is KGHSH and CDR2 LQKENI. The V and J ends lost 1 base and 2 bases respectively, with 13 bases between them. This CDR3 comprises 16 residues. The CDR3 protein is CASSPQLQGATDTQYF. The DNA of the CDR3 is TGTGCCAGCTCACCACAGTTACAGGGAGCCACAGATACGCAGTATTTT.

Details on this clonotype: A clone one base away is much larger, so this may be a read error. The chain links TRBV6-5 to TRBJ1-2; TRBD1 matches 9 bases. The CDR3 is made up of 14 amino acids. The germline V gene encodes CDR1 MNHEY and CDR2 SVGAGI. V lost 2 bases and J lost 5; bases outside the gene matches: 3. The CDR3 nucleotides are TGTGCCAGCAGTTACGCCGGGACAGGGTATGGCTACACCTTC. Encoded protein: CASSYAGTGYGYTF.

The chain employs TRBV4-1 and TRBJ1-2; D is possibly TRBD1 (5 bases). Germline CDR1 reads MGHRA; CDR2 reads YSYEKL. Trimming cost V 0 bases and J 0 bases, with 8 bases left between them. There are 15 residues in the CDR3. Here the CDR3 reads CASSQDRVTNYGYTF. CDR3 DNA sequence: TGCGCCAGCAGCCAAGACAGGGTCACTAACTATGGCTACACCTTC.

Many counts were recorded for this clonotype. This rearrangement joins TRBV7-2 to TRBJ1-1; possibly TRBD1 for D (5 bases). CDR1 and CDR2 from the germline V gene are SGHTA and FQGNSA. Trimming left V 5 bases short and J 10 bases short, with 20 bases between. The CDR3 has 14 residues. DNA for the CDR3: TGTGCCAGCAGCCAAGGTCCAGGGACTCGTGGAGCTTTCTTT. It yields the protein CASSQGPGTRGAFF.

V and J are TRBV7-3 and TRBJ1-1; the match to TRBD1 covers 7 bases. Germline assignment: CDR1 SGHTA and CDR2 FQGTGA. The V and J ends lost 4 bases and 3 bases, in that order; junction bases with no gene match: 8. This CDR3 is built from 15 residues. The CDR3 nucleotides are TGTGCCAGCAGCTCACAGGGGCCGATGGACACTGAAGCTTTCTTT. It yields the protein CASSSQGPMDTEAFF.